These T cell receptor beta chains were read from a single sample in a study of STAT3 mutations in large granular lymphocyte leukemia. The assay was immunoSEQ multiplex PCR, and TCRdb's table has in-frame clones only and misses some. The sample consists of 30,000 to 40,000 clones, more than 75% of them appearing once. The sequenced sample consisted of peripheral blood mononuclear cells. The source is a man aged 60-69 years with T-cell large granular lymphocyte leukemia. Some clones in this sample may be carry-over from other donors' samples. CDR3s leave out the opening cysteine and the closing phenylalanine or tryptophan.

V gene	J gene	CDR3 protein
TRBV27	TRBJ2-7	ASSSLLAGVDEQY
TRBV5-5	TRBJ2-5	ASSPEGLAQETQY
TRBV5-4	TRBJ2-5	ASSPAREATQY
TRBV19	TRBJ1-4	ASSIQPPNEKLF
TRBV4-2	TRBJ2-5	ASSQEADLQY
TRBV6-5	TRBJ1-2	ASSYSIAQGVYGYT
TRBV10-2	TRBJ2-7	ASRRTSDSYEQY
TRBV5-3	TRBJ2-7	ARSFPTSGSTFEQY
TRBV19	TRBJ2-3	ASSPYTDTQY
TRBV4-3	TRBJ2-1	ASSQGPASAEQF
TRBV9	TRBJ2-2	ASSFRDTNTGELF
TRBV4-3	TRBJ1-4	ASSQDPPATGFNEKLF
TRBV19	TRBJ2-1	ASKSLAGVQNEQF
TRBV18	TRBJ2-7	ASSPLGLAGGLVIYEQY
TRBV5-6	TRBJ2-2	ASSASTGELF
TRBV10-3	TRBJ2-7	AISEPGLAGGIREQY
TRBV5-1	TRBJ1-2	ASSREDRGLVSGYT
TRBV7-2	TRBJ2-5	ASSPWGWETQY
TRBV28	TRBJ1-1	ATAAGTEAF
TRBV11-2	TRBJ2-3	ASSLWTGGMTDTQY
TRBV5-6	TRBJ2-5	ASSSGGPGTSMFQETQY
TRBV10-3	TRBJ1-1	AISEPWDGNTEAF
TRBV5-1	TRBJ2-3	ASLGRTDTQY
TRBV5-1	TRBJ2-3	ASSPRSGDTDTQY
TRBV25-1	TRBJ2-4	ASSGAGNIQY
TRBV5-1	TRBJ2-4	ASKDAGGGDIQY
TRBV7-9	TRBJ2-5	ASSLAGGRETQY
TRBV6-1	TRBJ1-3	ASRGGVRNTIY
TRBV19	TRBJ1-2	ASIDTFFGYT
TRBV15	TRBJ2-2	ATVGAGGPNGELF
TRBV7-9	TRBJ2-2	ASVKSGPRPTGELF
TRBV5-1	TRBJ1-1	ASSPLGQGGTEAF
TRBV18	TRBJ1-1	ASSPPGDTEAF
TRBV27	TRBJ1-1	ASKTGGRAF
TRBV7-9	TRBJ2-7	ASSYRGAYEQY
TRBV7-9	TRBJ1-1	ASSLAGQPKAF
TRBV6-5	TRBJ1-1	ASSYQQLNTEAF
TRBV19	TRBJ2-7	ASSMGDEQY
TRBV12-5	TRBJ2-3	ASGLVLAREVRTDTQY
TRBV12-5	TRBJ2-3	ASGLGAGSTDTQY
TRBV15	TRBJ2-1	ATSREVISYNEQF
TRBV20-1	TRBJ2-7	STRAPGEQY
TRBV25-1	TRBJ2-7	ASGRLSEQY
TRBV13	TRBJ1-1	ASSLGPNAMNTEAF
TRBV6-6	TRBJ1-2	ATSTTGDYGYT
TRBV19	TRBJ2-7	ASKAQRGTSGLQSSYEQY
TRBV7-8	TRBJ2-3	ASSFTTGVGTDTQY
TRBV7-9	TRBJ1-4	ASSPPGQINEKLF
TRBV5-1	TRBJ2-6	ASSPTGSGGANVLT
TRBV9	TRBJ2-3	ASSGDFIDTQY
TRBV10-3	TRBJ2-2	ATLPGGANTGELF